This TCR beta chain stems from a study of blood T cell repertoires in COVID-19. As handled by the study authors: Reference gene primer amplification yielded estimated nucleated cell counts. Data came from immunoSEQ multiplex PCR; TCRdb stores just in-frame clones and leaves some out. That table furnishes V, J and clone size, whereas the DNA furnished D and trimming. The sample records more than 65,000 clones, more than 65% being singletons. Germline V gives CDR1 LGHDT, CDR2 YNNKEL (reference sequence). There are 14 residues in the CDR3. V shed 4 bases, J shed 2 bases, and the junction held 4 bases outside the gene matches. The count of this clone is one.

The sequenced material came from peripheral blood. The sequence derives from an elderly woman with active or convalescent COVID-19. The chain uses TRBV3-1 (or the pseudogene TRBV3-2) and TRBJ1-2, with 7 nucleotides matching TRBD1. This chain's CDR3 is CASSLYRGNYGYTF. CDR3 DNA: TGTGCCAGCAGCCTATACAGGGGAAACTATGGCTACACCTTC.